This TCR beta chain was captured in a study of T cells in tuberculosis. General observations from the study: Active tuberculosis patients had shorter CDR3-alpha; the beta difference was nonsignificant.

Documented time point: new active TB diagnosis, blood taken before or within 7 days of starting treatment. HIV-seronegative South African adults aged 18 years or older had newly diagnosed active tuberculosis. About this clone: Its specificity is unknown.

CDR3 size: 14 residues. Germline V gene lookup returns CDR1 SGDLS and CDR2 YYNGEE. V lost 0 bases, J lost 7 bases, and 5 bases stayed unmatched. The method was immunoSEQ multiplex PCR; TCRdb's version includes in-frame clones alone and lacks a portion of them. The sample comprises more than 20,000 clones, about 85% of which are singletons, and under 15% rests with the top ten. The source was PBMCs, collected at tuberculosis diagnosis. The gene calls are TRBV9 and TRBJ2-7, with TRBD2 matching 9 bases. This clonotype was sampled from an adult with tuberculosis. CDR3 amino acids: CASSVGLAGREQYF. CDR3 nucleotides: TGTGCCAGCAGCGTAGGTCTAGCGGGACGGGAGCAGTACTTC.